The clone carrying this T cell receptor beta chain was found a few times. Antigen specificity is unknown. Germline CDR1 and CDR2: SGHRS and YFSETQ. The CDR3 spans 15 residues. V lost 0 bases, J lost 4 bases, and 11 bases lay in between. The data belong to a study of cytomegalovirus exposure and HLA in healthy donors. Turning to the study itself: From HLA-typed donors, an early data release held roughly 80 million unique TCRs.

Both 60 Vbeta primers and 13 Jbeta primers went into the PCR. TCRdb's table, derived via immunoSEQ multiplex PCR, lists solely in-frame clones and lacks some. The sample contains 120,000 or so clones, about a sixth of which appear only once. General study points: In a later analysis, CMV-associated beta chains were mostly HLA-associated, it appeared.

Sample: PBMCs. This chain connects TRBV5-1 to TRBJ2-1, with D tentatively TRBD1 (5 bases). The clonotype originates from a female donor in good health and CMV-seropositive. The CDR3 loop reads CASSLVSAGYNEQFF. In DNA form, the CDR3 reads TGCGCCAGCAGCTTGGTGTCAGCAGGGTACAATGAGCAGTTCTTC.